Detailed here is one T cell receptor (beta chain). The data originate from a study of T cell changes during pregnancy in multiple sclerosis. CDR3 length: 16 residues. Trimming shortened V by 1 base and J by 6 bases, and 16 bases separated the two germline ends. Germline V gene lookup returns CDR1 LNHNV and CDR2 YYDKDF (reference sequence). The method was immunoSEQ multiplex PCR; TCRdb's version includes in-frame clones alone and lacks a portion of them. The table has roughly 80,000 clones, 93% seen once; the top ten hold 2.5%. This TCR derives from a female donor with multiple sclerosis, enrolled in a pregnancy study. The genes are TRBV15 and TRBJ2-1; the D gene is possibly TRBD2 (6 bases). The material sequenced was peripheral blood, taken in the second trimester of pregnancy. CDR3 coding DNA: TGTGCCACCAGCAGAGGGGCAGGGAGGCGGATCAATGAGCAGTTCTTC. Its protein product is CATSRGAGRRINEQFF.